The T cell receptor beta chain described here comes from a study of blood T cell repertoires in COVID-19. Produced via immunoSEQ multiplex PCR; TCRdb's table is partial and in-frame only. This table holds about 170,000 clones, around 74% found once. V was pared by 3 bases and J by 8 bases, with 10 bases between. The length of the CDR3 is 11 residues. CDR1 and CDR2 (germline): DFQATT, SNEGSKA (reference sequence). Sequencing input: peripheral blood. This rearrangement joins TRBV20-1 to TRBJ1-2; TRBD1 is a possible D gene (6 bases). The TCR sequence derives from a man aged 70 or older with acute or convalescent COVID-19. The CDR3 reads CSASRDTGYTF. The CDR3 DNA reads as TGCAGTGCTAGCCGGGACACGGGCTACACCTTC.